These T cell receptor beta chains were read from a single sample in a study of blood T cell repertoires in COVID-19. TCRdb keeps only in-frame clones here, not all; method: immunoSEQ multiplex PCR. The sample carries some 220,000 clones, about 90% recorded once. The sequencing input was PBMCs or T cells enriched from blood (not recorded which). These TCRs come from a woman in her fifties or sixties in a cohort exposed to, infected with or recovered from COVID-19 (not recorded which). Both conserved end residues are part of each CDR3.

v_gene,CDR3aa
TRBV27,CASSLTSKGASGNTIYF
TRBV4-3,CASRGTTNEKLFF
TRBV4-1,CASSQGRQGNTEAFF
TRBV7-2,CASSVMDRANSPLHF
TRBV3-1/TRBV3-2,CASSLNRGPTSGNTIYF
TRBV6-5,CASSSWQGLTLHF
TRBV7-2,CASSADRSSYEQYF
TRBV9,CASSATFAGYPYEQYF
TRBV6-5,CASSYLGATNEKLFF
TRBV5-4,CASSLARAGGYGYTF
TRBV12-5,CASAPDRGNGQPQHF
TRBV4-3,CASSLLADRAYEQYF
TRBV7-9,CASSRTPGGTNEKLFF
TRBV5-1,CASSLAGGLGQPQHF
TRBV27,CASSPIRENEQFF
TRBV4-3,CASSRGTSGGREMSEQFF
TRBV3-1/TRBV3-2,CASSQVNPRDIRARATGELFF
TRBV5-5,CASSLAGQKYEKLFF
TRBV6-2/TRBV6-3,CASSYYRNRNTDTQYF
TRBV25-1,CASRMAGEAFF
TRBV3-1/TRBV3-2,CASSQGTSGKTYNEQFF
TRBV4-1,CASSQVLSGELFF